This T cell receptor (beta chain) is drawn from a study of beta chain features in type 1 diabetes. Study information: Regarding age, gender and cell yields, patients proved similar to healthy donors.

Since all of the isolated RNA was reverse transcribed, expressed TCRB transcripts were what got sequenced. Profiling relied on immunoSEQ multiplex PCR, and the TCRdb table lists in-frame clones only, not all of them. Seen here are a few hundred thousand clones, 8% to 10% observed once, and the top ten hold roughly 0.54%. Comments on this clone: Its cognate antigen is unknown.

CDR1 is SNHLY and CDR2 is FYNNEI in the germline V gene. Trimming removed 1 base at V and 4 bases at J, with 5 bases between. This CDR3 is built from 12 residues. Findings and caveats of the study: TCRB CDR3s from Type 1 diabetes patients were moderately but significantly shorter in all four CD4+ subsets. Diminished insertions and augmented deletions at VDJ junctions characterized type 1 diabetes patients.

A sort by CD45RO/CCR7/CD25/CD127/CD95/CD27 yielded CD4+ naive, central memory, regulatory and stem cell-like memory cells. This clonotype was sampled from a man aged 25-45 years with type 1 diabetes. The V gene is TRBV2, the J gene TRBJ2-7; D not resolved. Input material: central memory CD4+ T cells from blood. The CDR3 here is CASSEVSYEQYF. CDR3 nucleotides: TGTGCCAGCAGTGAAGTCTCTTACGAGCAGTACTTC.